The 23 T cell receptor beta chains below were found in one sample sequenced in a study of cytotoxic CD8 clonotypes in ibrutinib-treated CLL. Sequencing used immunoSEQ multiplex PCR; TCRdb keeps in-frame clones, though not all of them. The repertoire holds 75,000 to 90,000 clones, approximately 87% seen once, with around 37% in the top ten. The material was PBMCs, obtained after 24 months of ibrutinib treatment. The source of these receptors is a human donor with chronic lymphocytic leukemia.

The V call is TRBV11-1, the J call TRBJ2-5; D unresolved. V dropped 6 bases and J dropped 9 bases, with 23 bases sitting between them. Germline values: CDR1 SGHAT, CDR2 FQDESV (reference sequence). The CDR3 loop spans 15 amino acids. CDR3 loop: CASRPGPIPSAAQYF. In nucleotides, the CDR3 is TGTGCCAGCAGACCCGGACCCATACCGTCGGCGGCCCAGTACTTC.

This clone appeared a few times. J is TRBJ2-5 and V is TRBV9, with D possibly TRBD2 on 5 matching bases. Germline V lookup: CDR1 SGDLS, CDR2 YYNGEE. The CDR3 loop spans 14 amino acids. V lost 4 bases to trimming and J lost 3 bases, with 13 bases between them. The CDR3 nucleotides are TGTGCCAGCAGCCCCCGGCTAGCAGAAGAGACCCAGTACTTC. The encoded protein is CASSPRLAEETQYF.

The chain has TRBV6-6 and TRBJ1-2; 9 bases are shared with TRBD1. Germline V gene lookup returns CDR1 MNHNY and CDR2 SVGAGI (reference sequence). The CDR3 consists of 14 residues. After removal of 5 bases from V and 5 bases from J, the junction contained 6 bases not matched to a gene. The CDR3 spells CASSQGQGTYGYTF. The CDR3 DNA reads TGTGCCAGCAGTCAGGGACAGGGAACTTATGGCTACACCTTC.

This clone has only one observation. The V gene is TRBV7-8, the J gene TRBJ1-4, with 7 positions matching TRBD1. V lost 5 bases and J lost 2; bases outside the gene matches: 8. Germline V CDR1 and CDR2: SGHVS, FQNEAQ. This CDR3 comprises 16 residues. The chain's CDR3 is CASSARGQATNEKLFF. In nucleotides, the CDR3 is TGTGCCAGCAGCGCTAGAGGACAGGCGACTAATGAAAAACTGTTTTTT. Based on the CDR3 plus reference TRBV7-8 and TRBJ1-4, the full variable domain is GAGVSQSPRYKVAKRGQDVALRCDPISGHVSLFWYQQALGQGPEFLTYFQNEAQLDKSGLPSDRFFAERPEGSVSTLKIQRTQQEDSAVYLCASSARGQATNEKLFFGSGTQLSVL.

This sequence joins TRBV6-6 and TRBJ2-3; D may be TRBD2 (6 bases). V lost 8 bases, J lost 9 bases, and 12 bases lay in between. The CDR3 spans 11 residues. Germline lookup yields CDR1 MNHNY and CDR2 SVGAGI (reference sequence). This CDR3 is CASGGGRTQYF. CDR3 DNA: TGTGCCAGCGGGGGAGGACGAACGCAGTATTTT.

This clone came up a few times. The rearrangement links TRBV9 to TRBJ2-3; D may be TRBD2 (6 bases). This CDR3 is built from 15 residues. Deletions cut 3 bases from V and 3 bases from J, with 14 bases between. CDR1 and CDR2 from the germline V gene are SGDLS and YYNGEE. In DNA form, the CDR3 reads TGTGCCAGCAGCGACCGACTGCGGGGAACAGATACGCAGTATTTT. Protein product: CASSDRLRGTDTQYF.

The chain joins TRBV5-1 to TRBJ1-1; D remains unclear. The length of the CDR3 is 16 residues. Trimming took off 2 bases at V and 2 bases at J, with 16 bases between the two ends. Germline CDR1 SGHRS, CDR2 YFSETQ. The CDR3 sequence: CASSFGPQAGNTEAFF. The CDR3 region has the DNA TGCGCCAGCAGCTTCGGACCCCAGGCGGGCAACACTGAAGCTTTCTTT.

The chain carries TRBV6-1 and TRBJ1-4; no clear D. The CDR3 is 14 residues long. CDR1 is MNHNS and CDR2 is SASEGT in the germline V gene. V was trimmed by 5 bases and J by 2 bases, leaving 9 bases between them. CDR3 residues: CASSRALTNEKLFF. In DNA, the CDR3 is TGTGCCAGCAGTCGGGCCCTCACTAATGAAAAACTGTTTTTT.

The CDR3 DNA follows: TGTGCCAGCAGCCAAGATCAGCGGGTCACCCGGGACACGGGGGCCCAGCATTTT. Translation: CASSQDQRVTRDTGAQHF. The V and J genes are TRBV4-2 and TRBJ1-5; TRBD1 might be the D (6 bases). Trimming took off 0 bases at V and 11 bases at J, with 26 bases between the two ends. CDR1 is LGHNA and CDR2 is YNFKEQ in the germline V gene. The CDR3 contains 18 residues.

The CDR3 protein is CASQGPDGTEAFF. As DNA, the CDR3 is TGCGCCAGTCAAGGGCCCGACGGCACTGAAGCTTTCTTT. This rearrangement joins TRBV5-1 to TRBJ1-1; D ambiguous. Germline V gene sequence: CDR1 SGHRS, CDR2 YFSETQ. Trimming took off 8 bases at V and 4 bases at J, with 15 bases between the two ends. CDR3 size: 13 residues. The entire variable domain, with the rest obtained from reference TRBV5-1 and TRBJ1-1, is as follows: KAGVTQTPRYLIKTRGQQVTLSCSPISGHRSVSWYQQTPGQGLQFLFEYFSETQRNKGNFPGRFSGRQFSNSRSEMNVSTLELGDSALYLCASQGPDGTEAFFGQGTRLTVV.

The chain is built from TRBV5-1 and TRBJ1-1, with 11 bases lining up with TRBD1. The CDR3 has 16 residues. Germline CDR1 and CDR2: SGHRS and YFSETQ. V lost 3 bases and J lost 4; bases outside the gene matches: 8. CDR3 sequence (DNA): TGCGCCAGCAGCTATAGCCGGACAGGGGGCCCCACTGAAGCTTTCTTT. Its translation: CASSYSRTGGPTEAFF.

The rearrangement joins TRBV5-6 to TRBJ2-7; tentative D call: TRBD2 (5 bases). The CDR3 runs to 13 residues. The V and J ends lost 0 bases and 5 bases respectively, with 9 bases between them. CDR1 and CDR2 (germline): SGHDT, YYEEEE. The CDR3 spells CASSLGVSDEQYF. The CDR3 bases are TGTGCCAGCAGCTTGGGAGTTAGCGACGAGCAGTACTTC. Combining the CDR3 with reference TRBV5-6 and TRBJ2-7 gives the whole variable domain DAGVTQSPTHLIKTRGQQVTLRCSPKSGHDTVSWYQQALGQGPQFIFQYYEEEERQRGNFPDRFSGHQFPNYSSELNVNALLLGDSALYLCASSLGVSDEQYFGPGTRLTVT.

This chain uses TRBV11-2 with TRBJ2-1; D might be TRBD2 (5 bases). V lost 7 bases to trimming and J lost 8 bases, with 12 bases between them. This CDR3 contains 12 residues. Germline CDR1 SGHAT, CDR2 FQNNGV. CDR3 region: CASTHGADEQFF. CDR3 nucleotide sequence: TGTGCCAGCACCCATGGAGCGGATGAGCAGTTCTTC.

This CDR3 reads CASSLAGTGFIAGELFF. The DNA for the CDR3 is TGTGCCAGTAGCCTGGCCGGGACAGGGTTTATAGCCGGGGAGCTGTTTTTT. The chain uses TRBV19 and TRBJ2-2; TRBD1 matches at 9 bases. The length of the CDR3 is 17 residues. J was trimmed by 6 bases and V by 6 bases; bases with no gene match: 14. The germline gives CDR1 LNHDA, CDR2 SQIVND (reference sequence).

This chain connects TRBV19 to TRBJ2-5; 9 bases fit TRBD1. This CDR3 is 14 amino acids long. Germline V gene lookup returns CDR1 LNHDA and CDR2 SQIVND (reference sequence). The trim removed 4 bases at V and 4 bases at J, leaving 4 bases unmatched. The CDR3 bases are TGTGCCAGTAGTAAACAGGGGGCTGGAGAGACCCAGTACTTC. This gives the protein CASSKQGAGETQYF.

The rearrangement links TRBV27 to TRBJ1-5; 7 bases line up with TRBD1. The CDR3 is 17 amino acids. Germline V gene lookup returns CDR1 MNHEY and CDR2 SMNVEV (reference sequence). V lost 5 bases to trimming and J lost 0 bases; unmatched junction nucleotides: 10. The CDR3 nucleotides are TGTGCCAGCAGTGGGGGGACAGCTATTCATAGCAATCAGCCCCAGCATTTT. Protein: CASSGGTAIHSNQPQHF.

The J gene is TRBJ2-7, the V gene TRBV28; a weak D match, TRBD1 (5 bases). The germline V gene has CDR1 MDHEN and CDR2 SYDVKM. This CDR3 is 16 amino acids long. V lost 4 bases and J lost 2, with 18 bases in between. The DNA of the CDR3 is TGTGCCAGCAGTTCCAACTTTAGGGCAGGGACCTACGAGCAGTACTTC. This gives the protein CASSSNFRAGTYEQYF.

This clone was seen only a few times. The rearrangement uses TRBV5-5 and TRBJ2-5; 8 bases are a match to TRBD1. The CDR3 has 14 amino acids. The germline CDR1 and CDR2 sequences are SGHKS and YYEKEE (reference sequence). V trimming: 4 bases; J trimming: 5 bases; junction bases outside the gene matches: 7. CDR3: CASSTDRVLETQYF. The CDR3 nucleotides are TGTGCCAGCAGCACGGACAGGGTCTTGGAGACCCAGTACTTC. Combining the CDR3 with reference TRBV5-5 and TRBJ2-5 gives the whole variable domain DAGVTQSPTHLIKTRGQQVTLRCSPISGHKSVSWYQQVLGQGPQFIFQYYEKEERGRGNFPDRFSARQFPNYSSELNVNALLLGDSALYLCASSTDRVLETQYFGPGTRLLVL.

The chain recombines TRBV18 with TRBJ2-5, with 7 bases lining up with TRBD2. Germline CDR1 is KGHSH and CDR2 is LQKENI. CDR3 length equals 15 residues. The J segment lost 5 bases and the V segment lost 3 bases, leaving 9 bases of the junction unmatched. CDR3 region: CASSPLGGRGETQYF. The CDR3 region has the DNA TGTGCCAGCTCACCCCTTGGCGGGAGAGGGGAGACCCAGTACTTC.

This clone was observed a handful of times. The chain combines TRBV6-6 with TRBJ1-1; TRBD1 might be the D (5 bases). Trimming pared 2 bases from V and 4 bases from J, leaving 14 bases between. The CDR3 spans 15 residues. Germline assignment: CDR1 MNHNY and CDR2 SVGAGI (reference sequence). The CDR3 sequence: CASSYGRDGGTEAFF. The DNA for the CDR3 is TGTGCCAGCAGTTACGGAAGAGATGGGGGCACTGAAGCTTTCTTT.

The chain combines TRBV7-2 with TRBJ2-2; tentatively, D is TRBD1 (5 bases). Deletions cut 1 base from V and 1 base from J, with 10 bases between. The CDR3 has 16 amino acids. Germline loops: CDR1 SGHTA, CDR2 FQGNSA. CDR3 protein: CASSLVAGMNTGELFF. The CDR3 DNA reads TGTGCCAGCAGCTTAGTGGCAGGGATGAACACCGGGGAGCTGTTTTTT.

The chain has TRBV11-2 and TRBJ2-2; D is possibly TRBD1 (6 bases). The V end was cut by 1 base, the J end by 5 bases, with 11 bases between. This CDR3 region has 15 residues. Germline CDR1 and CDR2: SGHAT and FQNNGV. The DNA for the CDR3 is TGTGCCAGCAGCTTAGTTATGGGGGCGACCGGGGAGCTGTTTTTT. Its protein product is CASSLVMGATGELFF.

J is TRBJ1-4 and V is TRBV10-2; tentatively, D is TRBD1 (5 bases). The CDR3 totals 14 residues. V lost 6 bases and J lost 4, with 12 bases in between. Germline CDR1 is WSHSY and CDR2 is SAAADI. The CDR3 region is CASSGNRNNEKLFF. The CDR3 nucleotides are TGCGCCAGCAGCGGGAACAGGAATAATGAAAAACTGTTTTTT.